A single T cell receptor beta chain is shown here with its context. What it binds is not known. The record originates from a study of identical twins. No donor was unhealthy or non-Caucasian. The V gene lost 4 bases and the J gene lost 2 bases, with 17 bases spanning the gap. Germline CDR1 reads LGHNA; CDR2 reads YSLEER. This CDR3 spans 17 amino acids. General study results and limits: Where out-of-frame alpha sequences were twin-shared, they showed excess low generation probability. The study drew conclusions from cross-sectional statistical analysis, not from following the same donors.

Unique molecular identifiers were in the cDNA, with template-switch universal primer binding. TCRdb analysed the 5' RACE reads with MiXCR anew, one entry per CDR3 protein. The table records approximately 500,000 distinct CDR3 sequences, roughly 26% of them present only once. In addition, the sample was reused for a study of T cells expressing NK-cell markers.

The chain has TRBV4-3 and TRBJ2-2; weak D call: TRBD1 (6 bases). The source material was CD4+ T cells sorted from blood. The TCR sequence derives from a young woman in good health. The CDR3 is CASSRERAGANTGELFF. The CDR3 DNA follows: TGCGCCAGCAGCCGAGAAAGGGCAGGGGCAAACACCGGGGAGCTGTTTTTT.